This T cell receptor (beta chain) was documented in a study of cytomegalovirus exposure and HLA in healthy donors. Losses at the gene ends were 2 bases for V and 5 bases for J; bases not matched to a gene: 3. This CDR3 is built from 15 residues. CDR1 is MNHEY and CDR2 is SMNVEV in the germline V gene (reference sequence). Study-level findings and limits: The analysis excluded some indistinguishable V segments, including TRBV6-2 and TRBV6-3. Most of the CMV-associated TCR beta chains (in a later analysis) appeared to be HLA-restricted.

PCR was performed using 60 Vbeta and 13 Jbeta primers. The repertoire was sequenced with immunoSEQ multiplex PCR; TCRdb's copy has only in-frame clones and lacks some. Altogether over 200,000 clones are present, 60% to 80% being singletons, with the ten largest covering less than 2%. In the case of this clone: What it binds is not known.

Material for sequencing was PBMCs. V usage is TRBV27 and J usage is TRBJ2-2; 9 bases are a match to TRBD1. The source of this sequence is a male donor in good health and CMV-seronegative. CDR3 protein: CASSLPGQGTGELFF. CDR3 bases: TGTGCCAGCAGTTTACCGGGACAGGGAACCGGGGAGCTGTTTTTT.